This TCR beta chain is drawn from a study of OX40 agonist ivuxolimab in advanced cancers. Sequencing used immunoSEQ multiplex PCR; TCRdb keeps in-frame clones, though not all of them. The data show 69,000 or so clones, roughly 85% seen once. The study's findings and limits: In general, CD8+ T cells held more expanded clones than CD4+ did, on average.

The V gene's germline CDR1 is SEHNR and CDR2 FQNEAQ (reference sequence). CDR3 size: 13 residues. Of note for this clone: Its antigen is unknown.

This chain links TRBV7-9 with TRBJ2-5; the D gene is possibly TRBD2 (5 bases). The J call is doubtful: the DNA matches TRBJ2-7 better. The source of this sequence is an adult with an advanced solid tumor such as melanoma, head and neck, liver or kidney cancer. This specimen was CD4+ or CD8+ T cells sorted from blood, taken in a trial of the OX40 agonist ivuxolimab. In nucleotides, the CDR3 is TGTGCCAGCAGCTCCGGGATTAACTACGAGCAGTACTTC. The encoded protein is CASSSGINYEQYF.